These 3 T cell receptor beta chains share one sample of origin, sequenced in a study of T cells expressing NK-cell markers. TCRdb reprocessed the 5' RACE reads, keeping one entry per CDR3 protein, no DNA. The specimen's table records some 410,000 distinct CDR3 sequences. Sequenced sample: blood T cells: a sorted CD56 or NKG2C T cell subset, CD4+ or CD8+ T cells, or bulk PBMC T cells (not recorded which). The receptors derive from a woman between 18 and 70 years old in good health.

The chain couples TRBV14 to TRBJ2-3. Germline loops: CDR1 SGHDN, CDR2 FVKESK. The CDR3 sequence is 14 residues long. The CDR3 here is CASSPWASTDTQYF.

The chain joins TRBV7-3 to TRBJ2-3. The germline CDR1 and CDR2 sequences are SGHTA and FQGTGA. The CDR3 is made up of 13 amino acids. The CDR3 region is CASSLWGTATQYF.

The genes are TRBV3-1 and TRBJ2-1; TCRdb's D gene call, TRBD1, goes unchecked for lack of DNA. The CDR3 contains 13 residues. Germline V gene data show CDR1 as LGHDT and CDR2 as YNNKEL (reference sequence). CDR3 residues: CASSEPGDNEQFF.